Listed below are T cell receptor beta chains from one sample, sequenced in a study of response to subunit inactivated influenza vaccine. TCRdb recomputed calls from the RT-PCR reads with MiXCR, one row per CDR3 protein. The profile covers some 570,000 distinct CDR3 sequences, with around 10% appearing a single time and 9.5% to 12% taken by the ten largest. These data also formed part of another study, on T cells expressing NK-cell markers.

Source: PBMCs from blood, taken on the day of vaccination. Every receptor here comes from a man aged 50-59 years who received an inactivated influenza vaccine. Both conserved end residues are part of each CDR3. A D gene is named only where the DNA matches it firmly. The size of a clone is reported for some rows only, either as once, few or many, or as a class for expanded clones.

size: NA
V: TRBV5-1
J: TRBJ2-7
D: TRBD1
CDR3: CASSKTGNYEQYF
DNA: TGCGCCAGCAGCAAGACAGGGAATTACGAGCAGTACTTC

size: few
V: TRBV5-5
J: TRBJ1-5
D: TRBD1
CDR3: CASSLGQGNRQPQHF
DNA: TGTGCCAGCAGCTTGGGACAGGGCAACCGCCAGCCCCAGCATTTT

size: NA
V: TRBV5-6
J: TRBJ1-2
D: TRBD1
CDR3: CASSLGQGVSYTF
DNA: TGTGCCAGCAGCCTAGGACAGGGGGTGAGCTACACCTTC

size: NA
V: TRBV28
J: TRBJ1-2
D: TRBD1
CDR3: CASSRQGLPSNGYTF
DNA: TGTGCCAGCAGTCGACAGGGGTTGCCTAGTAATGGCTACACCTTC

size: NA
V: TRBV29-1
J: TRBJ2-5
D: NA
CDR3: CSVDAMDGESIQETQYF
DNA: TGCAGCGTTGACGCGATGGACGGGGAGAGCATCCAAGAGACCCAGTACTTC

size: many
V: TRBV28
J: TRBJ2-5
D: NA
CDR3: CASSLGRQQETQYF
DNA: TGTGCCAGCAGTTTGGGCAGGCAACAAGAGACCCAGTACTTC

size: NA
V: TRBV7-2
J: TRBJ2-2
D: NA
CDR3: CASSFRQITGELFF
DNA: TGTGCCAGCAGCTTTAGACAGATCACCGGGGAGCTGTTTTTT

size: few
V: TRBV12-3/TRBV12-4
J: TRBJ1-4
D: NA
CDR3: CASSWDTPNEKLFF
DNA: TGTGCCAGCAGCTGGGACACCCCTAATGAAAAACTGTTTTTT

size: NA
V: TRBV7-9
J: TRBJ1-6
D: TRBD1
CDR3: CASSLGDRGLSALHF
DNA: TGTGCCAGCAGCTTAGGGGACAGGGGACTCTCGGCCCTCCACTTT

size: NA
V: TRBV7-2
J: TRBJ2-4
D: NA
CDR3: CASSLRPSTFENIQYF
DNA: TGTGCCAGCAGCCTCAGGCCGTCAACATTCGAAAACATTCAGTACTTC

size: many
V: TRBV12-3/TRBV12-4
J: TRBJ1-1
D: NA
CDR3: CASSLVEVWTDMNTEAFF
DNA: TGTGCCAGCAGTTTAGTAGAGGTCTGGACAGACATGAACACTGAAGCTTTCTTT

size: NA
V: TRBV19
J: TRBJ1-5
D: NA
CDR3: CATSRWNQPQHF
DNA: TGTGCCACCAGTCGATGGAATCAGCCCCAGCATTTT

size: NA
V: TRBV7-2
J: TRBJ2-1
D: NA
CDR3: CASSRSPDNEQFF
DNA: TGTGCCAGCAGCCGTTCGCCGGACAATGAGCAGTTCTTC

size: few
V: TRBV6-2/TRBV6-3
J: TRBJ2-5
D: TRBD2
CDR3: CASSYSKGLAGGPTRETQYF
DNA: TGTGCCAGCAGTTACTCGAAGGGACTAGCGGGAGGGCCAACAAGAGAGACCCAGTACTTC

size: NA
V: TRBV5-1
J: TRBJ1-1
D: NA
CDR3: CASHKGGTNTEAFF
DNA: TGCGCCAGCCACAAGGGGGGAACGAACACTGAAGCTTTCTTT

size: NA
V: TRBV12-3/TRBV12-4
J: TRBJ2-3
D: NA
CDR3: CASSFPLASGTDTQYF
DNA: TGTGCCAGCAGTTTTCCTCTAGCGTCAGGGACAGATACGCAGTATTTT

size: NA
V: TRBV7-2
J: TRBJ1-2
D: NA
CDR3: CASSLFGGTNYGYTF
DNA: TGTGCCAGCAGCTTATTCGGGGGAACTAACTATGGCTACACCTTC

size: few
V: TRBV27
J: TRBJ2-2
D: NA
CDR3: CASKLGVFTGELFF
DNA: TGTGCCAGCAAATTGGGGGTTTTCACCGGGGAGCTGTTTTTT

size: NA
V: TRBV5-5
J: TRBJ2-1
D: TRBD1
CDR3: CASSWGQGVSNEQFF
DNA: TGTGCCAGCAGCTGGGGACAGGGGGTTTCTAATGAGCAGTTCTTC

size: NA
V: TRBV9
J: TRBJ2-2
D: NA
CDR3: CASSSTSLQNTGELFF
DNA: TGTGCCAGCAGCTCTACAAGCCTGCAGAACACCGGGGAGCTGTTTTTT

size: few
V: TRBV7-2
J: TRBJ2-1
D: NA
CDR3: CASSFGRSYNEQFF
DNA: TGTGCCAGCAGCTTTGGCCGCTCCTACAATGAGCAGTTCTTC

size: many
V: TRBV7-6
J: TRBJ2-7
D: NA
CDR3: CASSPLDGSYEQYF
DNA: TGTGCCAGCAGCCCCCTGGACGGCTCCTACGAGCAGTACTTC

size: NA
V: TRBV27
J: TRBJ2-2
D: TRBD2
CDR3: CASSSGTSGGAGELFF
DNA: TGTGCCAGCAGTTCCGGGACTAGCGGGGGAGCCGGGGAGCTGTTTTTT

size: few
V: TRBV12-3/TRBV12-4
J: TRBJ1-1
D: TRBD1
CDR3: CASKTGETTEAFF
DNA: TGTGCCAGCAAGACAGGGGAGACCACTGAAGCTTTCTTT

size: few
V: TRBV27
J: TRBJ1-5
D: TRBD1
CDR3: CASRPTGTGYNQPQHF
DNA: TGTGCCAGCAGACCCACCGGGACAGGGTACAATCAGCCCCAGCATTTT

size: few
V: TRBV10-2
J: TRBJ1-6
D: TRBD1
CDR3: CASSEGWTGGGGDSPLHF
DNA: TGCGCCAGCAGTGAAGGATGGACAGGGGGCGGAGGAGATTCACCCCTCCACTTT

size: few
V: TRBV3-1
J: TRBJ2-5
D: TRBD2
CDR3: CASSQGAGGALETQYF
DNA: TGTGCCAGCAGCCAAGGTGCGGGGGGCGCCCTAGAGACCCAGTACTTC

size: NA
V: TRBV11-1
J: TRBJ2-5
D: TRBD2
CDR3: CASSSTSGGQETQYF
DNA: TGTGCCAGCAGCTCGACTAGCGGGGGTCAAGAGACCCAGTACTTC

size: many
V: TRBV28
J: TRBJ2-2
D: TRBD2
CDR3: CASSLGGRAGELFF
DNA: TGTGCCAGCAGTTTAGGAGGGAGGGCCGGGGAGCTGTTTTTT

size: NA
V: TRBV29-1
J: TRBJ2-7
D: NA
CDR3: CSVAQEREQYF
DNA: TGCAGCGTTGCCCAGGAGCGCGAGCAGTACTTC

size: few
V: TRBV5-5
J: TRBJ2-3
D: NA
CDR3: CASSHWGAQESYF
DNA: TGTGCCAGCAGCCATTGGGGGGCACAGGAGTCGTATTTT

size: few
V: TRBV20-1
J: TRBJ2-3
D: NA
CDR3: CSAPRLGASTDTQYF
DNA: TGCAGTGCGCCTCGTCTGGGAGCTAGCACAGATACGCAGTATTTT

size: NA
V: TRBV24-1
J: TRBJ2-1
D: NA
CDR3: CATSGPGRGNEQFF
DNA: TGTGCCACCAGTGGACCCGGCAGGGGCAATGAGCAGTTCTTC

size: few
V: TRBV2
J: TRBJ2-6
D: NA
CDR3: CASSPGLGANVLTF
DNA: TGTGCCAGCAGTCCAGGGCTAGGGGCCAACGTCCTGACTTTC

size: NA
V: TRBV11-2
J: TRBJ2-7
D: TRBD1
CDR3: CASSSRWTGTPYEQYF
DNA: TGTGCCAGCAGCTCACGCTGGACAGGGACTCCCTACGAGCAGTACTTC